The 9 T cell receptor beta chains presented below share a single source sample, sequenced in a study of blood T cell repertoires in COVID-19. Using immunoSEQ multiplex PCR, the repertoire was profiled, and TCRdb retains in-frame clones only, with some absent. The repertoire holds about 180,000 clones, with 90% as singletons. The sequenced material came from peripheral blood. The receptors derive from a man over 45 with acute or convalescent COVID-19.

The chain uses TRBV27 and TRBJ2-7; 8 nucleotides align to TRBD2. Losses at the gene ends were 2 bases for V and 3 bases for J; bases not matched to a gene: 0. The CDR3 is made up of 13 amino acids. The germline V gene encodes CDR1 MNHEY and CDR2 SMNVEV (reference sequence). The CDR3 sequence: CASSLTSGYEQYF. The CDR3 region has the DNA TGTGCCAGCAGTTTAACTAGCGGCTACGAGCAGTACTTC.

In DNA form, the CDR3 reads TGCAGCGTGGGCCGGGACAGGGGGTGGGCAACTAATGAAAAACTGTTTTTT. It is translated as CSVGRDRGWATNEKLFF. The chain carries TRBV29-1 and TRBJ1-4; 11 nucleotides line up with TRBD1. The V segment lost 6 bases and the J segment 0 bases; nucleotides outside the gene matches: 9. There are 17 residues in the CDR3. The germline V gene encodes CDR1 SQVTM and CDR2 ANQGSEA.

The chain couples TRBV7-9 to TRBJ2-7; 8 bases are a match to TRBD2. The CDR3 is 13 amino acids. The V gene's germline CDR1 is SEHNR and CDR2 FQNEAQ (reference sequence). Trimming cost V 5 bases and J 3 bases; bases outside gene matches: 3. The CDR3 region is CASSKLADYEQYF. The CDR3 DNA reads TGTGCCAGCAGCAAACTAGCGGACTACGAGCAGTACTTC.

The chain employs TRBV18 and TRBJ2-7, with 7 bases identical to TRBD1. V lost 3 bases, J lost 4 bases, and 0 bases stayed unmatched. Germline lookup yields CDR1 KGHSH and CDR2 LQKENI. The CDR3 runs to 12 residues. CDR3 nucleotides: TGTGCCAGCTCACCGACAGGGTACGAGCAGTACGTC. It encodes CASSPTGYEQYV.

This chain joins TRBV2 and TRBJ1-2, with TRBD1 as a possible D gene (6 bases). The CDR3 totals 12 residues. The germline V and J ends were trimmed by 6 bases and 4 bases, with 9 bases remaining between them. Germline values: CDR1 SNHLY, CDR2 FYNNEI. For the CDR3, the DNA is TGTGCCAGCAGACCAGGGGCCTATGGCTACACCTTC. Translation gives CASRPGAYGYTF.

This rearrangement joins TRBV2 to TRBJ2-7; TRBD2 aligns across 14 bases. The V gene end was trimmed by 8 bases and the J gene end by 6 bases; junction bases not matched to a gene: 9. The CDR3 sequence is 15 residues long. Germline CDR1 and CDR2: SNHLY and FYNNEI. CDR3 sequence: CASLRLAGGPGEQYF. CDR3 nucleotide sequence: TGTGCCAGCTTACGACTAGCGGGAGGGCCGGGCGAGCAGTACTTC.

The chain links TRBV5-6 to TRBJ2-7; TRBD2 agrees at 11 bases. Germline CDR1 reads SGHDT; CDR2 reads YYEEEE. The ends lost 3 bases at V and 2 bases at J; junction bases unmatched: 4. This CDR3 is built from 15 residues. As DNA, the CDR3 is TGTGCCAGCAGCTGGAGACTAGCGGGACCCTACGAGCAGTACTTC. It encodes CASSWRLAGPYEQYF.

This clone was observed a handful of times. The gene calls are TRBV7-9 and TRBJ2-2; 9 bases line up with TRBD2. The CDR3 is 17 residues long. The ends lost 3 bases at V and 7 bases at J; junction bases unmatched: 12. Germline V gene lookup returns CDR1 SEHNR and CDR2 FQNEAQ (reference sequence). CDR3 nucleotide sequence: TGTGCCAGCAGCTTGTTTGCGGGAGGGTATCTGAACGGGGAGCTGTTTTTT. Protein: CASSLFAGGYLNGELFF.

The rearrangement joins TRBV7-2 to TRBJ1-6; 12 bases map to TRBD1. V shed 4 bases, J shed 10 bases, and the junction held 8 bases outside the gene matches. CDR3 length: 16 residues. Germline-derived CDR1 and CDR2 are SGHTA and FQGNSA. CDR3 DNA: TGTGCCAGCAGCTCGGACGGGACAGGGGGCAGATCACCCCTCCACTTT. The encoded protein is CASSSDGTGGRSPLHF.